The 2 T cell receptor beta chains reported below all come from one sample, sequenced in a study of T cells in women clearing cervical HPV infection. Profiling relied on immunoSEQ multiplex PCR, and the TCRdb table lists in-frame clones only, not all of them. The sample table includes tens of thousands of clones. The sample taken for sequencing was blood buffy coat. All receptors derive from a woman between 18 and 70 years old with a cervical HPV16 infection that either progressed to CIN3+ or cleared (not recorded which).

About this clone itself: The CDR3 end lies 3 residues beyond the end of the read and is filled in from the germline J gene. The chain joins TRBV6-4 to TRBJ2-2, with D perhaps TRBD2 (5 bases). CDR3 size: 14 residues. V was trimmed by 4 bases and J by 2 bases, leaving 8 bases between them. Germline V gene data show CDR1 as MRHNA and CDR2 as SNTAGT. The DNA read from the CDR3 is TGTGCCAGCAGTGCACTAGACAACACCGGGGAG. Encoded protein: CASSALDNTGE. The complete CDR3 reads CASSALDNTGELFF.

For this clone: The CDR3 is cut off 3 residues early in the read; its end comes from the germline J gene. The rearrangement joins TRBV7-9 to TRBJ1-2; TRBD1 matches at 10 bases. The germline V gene has CDR1 SEHNR and CDR2 FQNEAQ (reference sequence). CDR3 size: 13 residues. The V segment lost 5 bases and the J segment 6 bases; nucleotides outside the gene matches: 3. Partial CDR3 DNA: TGTGCCAGCAGCCGGACAGGGGGAAATGGC. Translation gives CASSRTGGNG. The whole CDR3 protein reads CASSRTGGNGYTF.